This T cell receptor beta chain emerged from a study of tumor-infiltrating lymphocytes in primary liver carcinoma (dated 2017 in TCRdb). A note on the overall study: Surgical resection was performed in China between November 2015 and early 2016 on five or six patients with histopathologically diagnosed primary liver carcinoma. Hepatocellular carcinoma (four) or combined HCC and intrahepatic cholangiocarcinoma (one) was present in the five patients, who were three men and two women aged 30 to 69 years. The tumors of the five patients were staged as T1-T3 N0M0, with maximum diameters ranging from roughly 4.2 to 11 cm. Roughly 3.5 to 8 million productive TCRbeta reads were obtained per sample, and no significant difference in read depth was found between tissue types. Across five regions of each liver tumor, along with adjacent normal tissue and blood, the study brought together TCRbeta repertoire sequencing, expression microarrays and whole-exome sequencing. A total of 35 specimens from 5 patients went through TCRbeta repertoire sequencing, namely 25 tumor regions, 5 adjacent noncancerous liver tissues and 5 peripheral blood samples. Technical replicate repertoires showed high reproducibility, with mean shared-clone rates roughly 0.88 and correlation coefficients above 0.95.

In regard to this clonotype: This clone's antigen is unknown. This CDR3 fails to terminate in the conserved phenylalanine or tryptophan, so it likely reflects a read error.

On the study overall, not on this receptor specifically: Compared with blood, tumors had a significantly larger share of the repertoire taken up by the top 250 clones (p = 0.039). Consistent with antigen-driven expansion, pairs of tumor regions showed higher repertoire overlap (mean approximately 35%) than either tumor-adjacent pairs (approximately 17%) or tumor-blood pairs (around 15%). Because only the TCR beta chain was sequenced and unpaired alpha chains were not captured, true repertoire diversity is likely underestimated. Because the samples were bulk and unsorted, CD4+ and CD8+ T cell repertoires could not be compared. The study included only four to six patients, and the authors note findings should be validated in a larger study.

Using a constant-region primer and ProtoScript II reverse transcriptase, TCRbeta-specific cDNA was reverse-transcribed from about 540 ng total RNA. Construction of the TCRbeta libraries relied on three nested rounds of multiplex PCR, following a slightly modified ARM-PCR procedure. Multiplex TRBV1-TRBV30 forward primers and a Cbeta reverse primer were used in the first two PCR rounds, each of which was run for 10 cycles. Sample barcodes and Illumina adapters were added in a final 25-cycle PCR using Deep VentR polymerase. Before sequencing, amplicons between 200 and 500 bp were purified from gel using a QIAquick gel extraction kit. TCRbeta amplicons were sequenced on an Illumina HiSeq 2500 with 250-bp paired-end reads. Regarding the original processing steps: Reads were quality-trimmed with Trimmomatic v0.33, and paired reads were merged with FLASH v1.2.11 to recover full CDR3 sequences. MiGEC v1.2.1b assigned V, D and J germline segments to the rearranged TCRbeta sequences. Clonotype statistics, along with Shannon-Wiener diversity indices, were calculated using VDJtools v1.0.0. To reduce sampling bias, subsequent analyses other than the diversity analysis used only the 250 most abundant clonotypes in each sample. TCRdb applied fastp at Q25 and MiXCR to the public reads, then kept only in-frame beta chains. Every CDR3 protein is listed once, alongside the most common genes and DNA of its rows. The V and J calls and clone size are TCRdb's, not the authors'. The table for this sample lists hundreds of thousands of distinct CDR3 sequences; 58% of them were counted only once. Clones ranked in the top ten supply 17% of the sample.

Blood RNA was extracted from unsorted whole blood using TRIzol reagent, and germline DNA was obtained with the DNeasy Blood & Tissue kit. Chronic HBV infection was present in the patients, and the patients were treatment-naive at sampling. Roughly 4 milliliters of peripheral blood were collected into K2EDTA tubes before surgery. The germline ends are 7 bases apart after V is trimmed by 6 bases and J by 5 bases. From its first to its last residue, the CDR3 has 12 amino acids. Only the CDR3 part of the read is kept: 36 bases, read in frame from the first base. The sequencing sample was made of peripheral blood. This chain joins TRBV12-3 or TRBV12-4 to TRBJ2-2; no D gene can be assigned with confidence. The sequence was collected from a woman in her thirties with primary liver carcinoma and hepatitis B virus infection. The CDR3 protein sequence reads: CASSTSTGELFL. At the DNA level, the sequence is TGTGCCAGCAGCACATCAACCGGGGAGCTGTTTCTT.